The entry below describes one TCR beta chain. Its specific antigen is unknown. The sample holds no much larger clone one base away, and base qualities are not on file. Reading the label with the study, this specimen's treatment or condition is: some 20 received Ad26.COV2.S at low or high dose, single or two shots; about 5 received placebo; per-sample allocation not given. For vaccine and placebo recipients, repertoires were sequenced using samples collected on day 63 after the first injection. Cohort 1b enrolled 20 to 30 adults aged 18-55 years at a single site in Boston, USA, between 29 July and 7 August 2020. As a vaccine, Ad26.COV2.S was a replication-incompetent adenovirus type 26 vector that expressed a prefusion-stabilized SARS-CoV-2 spike protein derived from the original Wuhan strain. This record belongs to a study of Ad26.COV2.S vaccination and SARS-CoV-2 variants (TCRdb year 2021). Some background on the complete study: Vaccine-arm donors were drawn from COV1001, a multicentre, randomized, double-blind, placebo-controlled phase I-IIa trial of Ad26.COV2.S in healthy adults. Ad26.COV2.S was given intramuscularly at 5x10^10 or 1x10^11 viral particles, as a single shot or as two shots 56 days apart. TCRbeta repertoire sequencing served as the tool for gauging how specific and how broad the SARS-CoV-2-reactive T cell receptors were following Ad26.COV2.S vaccination. The TCR-sequenced set comprised approximately 32 samples: approximately 19 Ad26.COV2.S vaccine recipients, 5 placebo recipients and 8 SARS-CoV-2 convalescent individuals. Participants in the trial were split at random into five groups of five each, receiving low-dose or high-dose Ad26.COV2.S once or twice, or else placebo on both occasions. Investigators remained blinded to trial group allocation during experiments and outcome assessment.

V is clipped by 4 bases and J by 2 bases, and the sequence between their germline boundaries is 12 bases long. CDR1 is given as WSHSY and CDR2 as SAAADI, both from the germline V gene. From the cysteine through the phenylalanine, the CDR3 covers 15 amino acids. Only CDR3 DNA remains: 45 bases, in frame from the first base. TCRbeta CDR3 regions were sequenced with the immunoSEQ Assay. After extraction, genomic DNA underwent amplification by bias-controlled multiplex PCR, followed by high-throughput sequencing. The original pipeline was this. Collapsing and filtering of sequences were performed to quantify the absolute abundance of each unique TCRbeta CDR3 region. T cell fraction was estimated by normalizing TCRbeta template counts to usable DNA, which was measured by amplifying reference genes present in all nucleated cells. Repertoire TCRs were annotated as SARS-CoV-2-specific when V gene, CDR3 amino acid sequence and J gene were exactly matched to a known reactive TCR set. The reference SARS-CoV-2 TCR set was derived from MIRA and filtered for enrichment in COVID-19-positive ImmuneCODE repertoires, a step that removed public or cross-reactive TCRs. Using the MIRA antigens, annotated TCRs were further analysed by specific ORF or by position within an ORF. Breadth was defined as annotated unique rearrangements over total unique productive rearrangements; depth was the summed frequency of those rearrangements. Two-sided Wilcoxon rank-sum tests were used to compare TCR breadth between groups. This is the immuneACCESS table as TCRdb keeps it, with only in-frame sequences that have V and J called. A part of the clones is gone; compared with another copy, unresolved V genes explain less than half, and the rest is unexplained. The V and J calls and clone size come from that table; D and trimming were worked out from the DNA. The sample table shows hundreds of thousands of clones, and around 89% are seen once. Approximately 5% of the sample is taken by the ten largest.

Broad study findings and their caveats: The study lacked the statistical power to compare responses across vaccine doses or regimens. Ad26.COV2.S recipients had higher spike-specific TCR breadth than placebo recipients (P = 0.0014). The authors noted that the TCR breadth and depth analyses may have underestimated total T cell responses. Comparable non-spike TCR breadth was observed between vaccine and placebo recipients, consistent with only spike being contained in the vaccine. After vaccination, substantial breadth of spike-specific CD8+ and CD4+ T cell responses was reported.

This receptor chain uses TRBV10-2 and TRBJ2-1; the D gene remains uncertain. This receptor was obtained from a person aged 18-60 years who received the Ad26.COV2.S COVID-19 vaccine or a placebo. The source material was peripheral blood, sampled in a trial of Ad26.COV2.S vaccine versus placebo. For the CDR3, the sequence is CASSGTLQAYNEQFF. The bases read TGCGCCAGCAGTGGGACCTTACAAGCCTACAATGAGCAGTTCTTC.